The 17 T cell receptor beta chains listed next were all sequenced from one sample in a study of T cell responses to AZD1222 COVID-19 vaccine. Sequencing used immunoSEQ multiplex PCR; TCRdb keeps in-frame clones, though not all of them. Here the sample spans more than 95,000 clones, around 92% being singletons. Sample: peripheral blood, taken on day 0 of AZD1222 vaccination. The receptors originated from an adult in good health.

The J gene is TRBJ2-7, the V gene TRBV7-8, with 9 bases identical to TRBD1. Germline values: CDR1 SGHVS, CDR2 FQNEAQ. The V segment lost 5 bases and the J segment 3 bases; nucleotides outside the gene matches: 2. This CDR3 is built from 13 residues. In DNA, the CDR3 is TGTGCCAGCAGCGGGGGACAGGGCTACGAGCAGTACTTC. Amino acids: CASSGGQGYEQYF.

The chain is built from TRBV19 and TRBJ1-1; possible D gene TRBD1, 5 bases. Germline V lookup: CDR1 LNHDA, CDR2 SQIVND (reference sequence). The CDR3 totals 15 residues. V lost 6 bases to trimming and J lost 3 bases, with 17 bases between them. CDR3 nucleotides: TGTGCCAGTAGGCCCTCCTTGGGGCGGGACACTGAAGCTTTCTTT. It specifies CASRPSLGRDTEAFF.

This clone showed up just once. The J gene is TRBJ2-7, the V gene TRBV19; TRBD1 is a possible D gene (5 bases). Trimming left V 9 bases short and J 0 bases short, with 15 bases between. Looked up from germline, CDR1 is LNHDA and CDR2 is SQIVND (reference sequence). There are 14 residues in the CDR3. The CDR3 bases are TGTGCCAGCCAACAGGATTTTAGCTCCTACGAGCAGTACTTC. Protein: CASQQDFSSYEQYF.

V gene TRBV18 combines with J gene TRBJ1-5; a possible D gene is TRBD1 (6 bases). CDR3 length equals 14 residues. V lost 4 bases to trimming and J lost 0 bases, with 7 bases between them. Germline V gene sequence: CDR1 KGHSH, CDR2 LQKENI. The CDR3 nucleotides read TGTGCCAGCTCACAGGGGGATAGCAATCAGCCCCAGCATTTT. Translating gives CASSQGDSNQPQHF.

The V and J genes are TRBV5-4 and TRBJ2-3, with a possible D match to TRBD2 (5 bases). The ends were cut back, 6 bases at V and 1 base at J, with 9 bases in the middle. Per the germline V gene, CDR1 is SGHNT and CDR2 is YYREEE (reference sequence). The CDR3 loop spans 13 amino acids. The chain's CDR3 is CASNSGRTDTQYF. CDR3 nucleotides: TGTGCCAGCAACAGCGGTCGCACAGATACGCAGTATTTT.

This sequence joins TRBV11-3 and TRBJ2-2, with D maybe TRBD2 (6 bases). The V and J ends lost 5 bases and 5 bases respectively, with 15 bases between them. This CDR3 is 15 amino acids long. Germline V gene sequence: CDR1 SGHNT, CDR2 YENEEA. The CDR3 DNA is TGTGCCAGCAGCCGACGGGGGTTAGGGACCGGGGAGCTGTTTTTT. This gives the protein CASSRRGLGTGELFF.

The count of this clone is one. The rearrangement joins TRBV3-1 (or the pseudogene TRBV3-2) to TRBJ2-1; D perhaps matches TRBD2 (5 bases). The V end lost 4 bases, the J end lost 3 bases, and 13 bases lay between the germline ends. This CDR3 spans 15 amino acids. Per the germline V gene, CDR1 is LGHDT and CDR2 is YNNKEL (reference sequence). CDR3 nucleotides: TGTGCCAGCAGCCCCAGCGGACCCCTCTACAATGAGCAGTTCTTC. Translating gives CASSPSGPLYNEQFF.

The chain carries TRBV12-3 or TRBV12-4 and TRBJ1-1; no reliable D call. Trimming pared 10 bases from V and 0 bases from J, leaving 12 bases between. This CDR3 spans 13 amino acids. CDR3 sequence (DNA): TGTGCCACCGGCGCCTTCTTGAACACTGAAGCTTTCTTT. Protein: CATGAFLNTEAFF.

V is TRBV18 and J is TRBJ2-1; D is perhaps TRBD2 (6 bases). This CDR3 contains 15 residues. Germline V lookup: CDR1 KGHSH, CDR2 LQKENI. The V gene lost 3 bases and the J gene lost 6 bases, with 15 bases spanning the gap. CDR3 nucleotide sequence: TGTGCCAGCTCACCGGTCTCGGGACTGGGCAATGAGCAGTTCTTC. Translation gives CASSPVSGLGNEQFF.

The rearrangement links TRBV15 to TRBJ2-3; 7 nucleotides line up with TRBD2. CDR1 and CDR2 (germline): LNHNV, YYDKDF (reference sequence). After removal of 4 bases from V and 4 bases from J, the junction contained 5 bases not matched to a gene. The CDR3 is 14 residues long. The CDR3, as DNA: TGTGCCACCAGCATGGGGGGGAGGGCAGATACGCAGTATTTT. Translating gives CATSMGGRADTQYF.

There are a few counts of this clone. The chain carries TRBV9 and TRBJ1-6; TRBD1 aligns across 7 bases. Trimming took 5 bases from V and 0 from J; bases not matched to a gene: 11. In germline, CDR1 is SGDLS, CDR2 YYNGEE. CDR3 size: 18 residues. CDR3 protein: CASSQRDSISSYNSPLHF. CDR3 in DNA: TGTGCCAGCAGTCAACGGGACAGCATCAGCTCCTATAATTCACCCCTCCACTTT.

The CDR3: CASREQTGTNSPLHF. CDR3 nucleotide sequence: TGTGCCAGCAGAGAACAGACAGGGACTAATTCACCCCTCCACTTT. The chain uses TRBV2 and TRBJ1-6; 7 positions agree with TRBD1. The CDR3 sequence is 15 residues long. J gave up 6 bases and V 6 bases, and 8 bases lay outside the gene matches. CDR1 is SNHLY and CDR2 is FYNNEI in the germline V gene.

This chain joins TRBV5-4 and TRBJ1-1; D is unclear. There are 14 residues in the CDR3. V gave up 3 bases and J gave up 2 bases, with 11 bases separating them. Per germline, CDR1 SGHNT and CDR2 YYREEE (reference sequence). In nucleotides, the CDR3 is TGTGCCAGCAGCTGGGAATTGGATAACACTGAAGCTTTCTTT. This translates into CASSWELDNTEAFF.

Regarding this clone: One junction end disagrees with the germline gene, perhaps due to a read error. The CDR3 here is CASSLAAGSEQYF. Here the CDR3 DNA reads TGTGCTAGCAGCTTGGCCGCAGGGAGCGAGCAGTACTTC. The rearrangement links TRBV7-7 to TRBJ2-7, with D perhaps being TRBD1 or TRBD2 (5 bases each). Germline CDR1 reads SSHAT; CDR2 reads FNYEAQ (reference sequence). The CDR3 totals 13 residues.

The chain employs TRBV28 and TRBJ1-2, with TRBD1 identical over 8 bases. Germline V gene data show CDR1 as MDHEN and CDR2 as SYDVKM. V gave up 5 bases and J gave up 3 bases; unmatched junction bases: 5. CDR3 length: 14 residues. The CDR3 region has the DNA TGTGCCAGCAGTCCAGCAGGGGGCCACTATGGCTACACCTTC. This gives the protein CASSPAGGHYGYTF.

J is TRBJ2-7 and V is TRBV5-1, with D perhaps matching TRBD1 or TRBD2 (6 bases each). From germline, CDR1 is SGHRS and CDR2 YFSETQ. V lost 4 bases and J lost 2, with 13 bases in between. This CDR3 contains 14 residues. CDR3 sequence reads: CASSPGAPTYEQYF. The CDR3 DNA sequence: TGCGCCAGCAGCCCGGGGGCACCTACCTACGAGCAGTACTTC.

This chain uses TRBV7-9 with TRBJ1-2, with a weak D call TRBD1 (6 bases). Per the germline V gene, CDR1 is SEHNR and CDR2 is FQNEAQ (reference sequence). The CDR3 is 12 residues long. Trimming removed 4 bases at V and 7 bases at J, with 10 bases between. The CDR3 region has the DNA TGTGCCAGCAGCTCGAACAGGGTTGGCTACACCTTC. It codes for CASSSNRVGYTF.